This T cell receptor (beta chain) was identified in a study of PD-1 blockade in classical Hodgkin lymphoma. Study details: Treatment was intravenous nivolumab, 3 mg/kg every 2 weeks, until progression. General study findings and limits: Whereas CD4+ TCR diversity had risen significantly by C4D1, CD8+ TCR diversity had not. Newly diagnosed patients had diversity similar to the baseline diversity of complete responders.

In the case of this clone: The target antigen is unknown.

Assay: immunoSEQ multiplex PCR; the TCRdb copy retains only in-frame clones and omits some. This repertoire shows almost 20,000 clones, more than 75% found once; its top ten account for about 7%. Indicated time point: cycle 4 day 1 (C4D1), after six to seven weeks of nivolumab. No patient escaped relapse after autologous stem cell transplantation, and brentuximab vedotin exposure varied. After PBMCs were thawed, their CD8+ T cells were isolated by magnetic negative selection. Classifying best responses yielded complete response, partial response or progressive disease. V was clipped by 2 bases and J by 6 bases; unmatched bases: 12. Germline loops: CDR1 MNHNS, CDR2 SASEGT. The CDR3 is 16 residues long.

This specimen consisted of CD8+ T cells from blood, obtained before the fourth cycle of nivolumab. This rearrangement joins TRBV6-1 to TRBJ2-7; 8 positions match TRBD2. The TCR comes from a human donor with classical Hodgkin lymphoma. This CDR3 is CASSERILAVWGEQYF. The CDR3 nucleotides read TGTGCCAGCAGTGAACGAATACTAGCGGTGTGGGGCGAGCAGTACTTC.